This T cell receptor (beta chain) was found in a study of cytotoxic CD8 clonotypes in ibrutinib-treated CLL. This CDR3 contains 17 residues. J lost 0 bases, V lost 6 bases, and 8 bases had no gene match. The germline gives CDR1 SGDLS, CDR2 YYNGEE. With sequencing, the targeted depth ranged from 1 in 200,000 to 1 in 1 million T cells. Using immunoSEQ multiplex PCR, the repertoire was profiled, and TCRdb retains in-frame clones only, with some absent. The sample includes about 310,000 clones, about 77% of them seen just once. Sequencing was performed on PBMCs, taken before ibrutinib treatment. The source is a human donor with chronic lymphocytic leukemia. This rearrangement joins TRBV9 to TRBJ2-1; 11 bases agree with TRBD2. CDR3 sequence: CASTRTSGSSSYNEQFF. CDR3 coding DNA: TGTGCCAGCACCCGGACTAGCGGGTCTAGCTCCTACAATGAGCAGTTCTTC.